This paragraph covers one T cell receptor beta chain sequence. The target antigen is unknown. The time point was: week 23, last vaccination. Each vaccine dose was 300 ug of mutant IDH1 20-mer peptide, with topical imiquimod. This table comes from immunoSEQ multiplex PCR, and its TCRdb copy is limited to in-frame clones, with some not included. The sample has around 40,000 clones, about 76% seen once. These data come from a study of a mutant IDH1 vaccine in newly diagnosed glioma. This sequence originates from a man aged 45-60 years with glioma. The sample here was PBMCs, taken from a glioma patient whose treatment included an IDH1 peptide vaccine.

The CDR3 DNA is TGTGCCTGGAGCCCCCCTCAAGAGACCCAGTACTTC. This translates into CAWSPPQETQYF. The chain has TRBV30 and TRBJ2-5; unclear D gene. The CDR3 is made up of 12 amino acids. In germline, CDR1 is GTSNPN, CDR2 SVGIG (reference sequence). V was cut by 3 bases and J by 2 bases, with 7 bases left in between.